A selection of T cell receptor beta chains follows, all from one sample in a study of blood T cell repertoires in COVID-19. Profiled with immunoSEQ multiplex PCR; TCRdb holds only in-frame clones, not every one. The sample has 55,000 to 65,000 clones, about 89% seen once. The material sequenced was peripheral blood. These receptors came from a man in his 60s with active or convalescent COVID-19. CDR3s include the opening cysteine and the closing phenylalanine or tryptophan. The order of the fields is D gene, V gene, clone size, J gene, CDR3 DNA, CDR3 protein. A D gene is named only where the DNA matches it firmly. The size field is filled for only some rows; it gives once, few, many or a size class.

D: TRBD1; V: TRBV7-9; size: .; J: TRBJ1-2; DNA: TGTGCCAGCAGCTTAGCGGGACAGGGGGCGTCTGGCTACACCTTC; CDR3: CASSLAGQGASGYTF
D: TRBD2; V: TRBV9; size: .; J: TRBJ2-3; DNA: TGTGCCAGCAGCGTAGCAGGACTAGCGGGGGGGCCGTCCGGCACAGATACGCAGTATTTT; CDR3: CASSVAGLAGGPSGTDTQYF
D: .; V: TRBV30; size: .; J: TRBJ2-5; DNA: TGTGCCTGGAGTGTACGAATCAGTCCGGAGACCCAGTACTTC; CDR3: CAWSVRISPETQYF
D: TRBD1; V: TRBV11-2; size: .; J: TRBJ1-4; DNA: TGTGCCAGCAGCTTAATACAGGGGGTAGAAAAACTGTTTTTT; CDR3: CASSLIQGVEKLFF
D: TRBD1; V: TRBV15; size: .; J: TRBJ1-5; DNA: TGTGCCACCAGCAGAGGTCGGGGACAGGCCCATAGCAATCAGCCCCAGCATTTT; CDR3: CATSRGRGQAHSNQPQHF
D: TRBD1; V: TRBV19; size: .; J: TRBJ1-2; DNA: TGTGCCAGTAGTAGCGGACAGGGACGGTTTAACTATGGCTACACCTTC; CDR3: CASSSGQGRFNYGYTF
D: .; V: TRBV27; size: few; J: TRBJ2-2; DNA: TGTGCCAGCAGTTTATCCAGGACGAACACCGGGGAGCTGTTTTTT; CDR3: CASSLSRTNTGELFF
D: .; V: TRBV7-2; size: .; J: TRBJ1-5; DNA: TGTGCCAGCAGCGCCAGCGATCAGCCCCAGCATTTT; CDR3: CASSASDQPQHF
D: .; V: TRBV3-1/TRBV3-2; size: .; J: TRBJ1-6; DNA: TGTGCCAGCAGCCCGGCCCGGACACCCGTCAATTCACCCCTCCACTTT; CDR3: CASSPARTPVNSPLHF
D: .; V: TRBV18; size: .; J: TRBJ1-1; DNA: TGTGCCAGCTCACCAGGGGGGAAGGGAAAAAGCGGGAACACTGAAGCTTTCTTT; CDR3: CASSPGGKGKSGNTEAFF
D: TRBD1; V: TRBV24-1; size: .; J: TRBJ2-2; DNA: TGTGCCACCAGTGCAGGCGGGACAGGGGGCTCGGGGGAGCTGTTTTTT; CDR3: CATSAGGTGGSGELFF
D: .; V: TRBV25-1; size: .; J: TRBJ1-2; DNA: TGTGCCAGCAGTGACTTTGGGGGGGCGAGCTATGGCTACACCTTC; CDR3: CASSDFGGASYGYTF
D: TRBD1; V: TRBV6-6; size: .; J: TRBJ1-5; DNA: TGTGCCAGCAGACAGGGGAACAGCAATCAGCCCCAGCATTTT; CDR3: CASRQGNSNQPQHF
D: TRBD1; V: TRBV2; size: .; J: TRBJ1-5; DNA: TGTGCCAGCAGTGTAGTCCAGGGGGCCAATCAGCCCCAGCATTTT; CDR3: CASSVVQGANQPQHF
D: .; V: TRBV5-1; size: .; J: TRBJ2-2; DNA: TGCGCCAGCAGCTTGGACACCCGGGACACCGGGGAGCTGTTTTTT; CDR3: CASSLDTRDTGELFF
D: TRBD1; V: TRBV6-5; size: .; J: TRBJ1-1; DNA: TGTGCCAGCAGTTCACCGACAGGGTTGAACACTGAAGCTTTCTTT; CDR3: CASSSPTGLNTEAFF
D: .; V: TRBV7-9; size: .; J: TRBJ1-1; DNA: TGTGCCAGCAGCATTTACAGGGATACGAACACTGAAGCTTTCTTT; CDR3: CASSIYRDTNTEAFF
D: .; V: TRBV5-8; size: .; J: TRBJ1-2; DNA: TGTGCCAGCAGCCCTCGTCATACAGAAGTATCTAACTATGGCTACACCTTC; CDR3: CASSPRHTEVSNYGYTF
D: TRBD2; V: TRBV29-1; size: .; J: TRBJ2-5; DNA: TGCAGCGTTCGGGGGGGCGAGGAGACCCAGTACTTC; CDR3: CSVRGGEETQYF
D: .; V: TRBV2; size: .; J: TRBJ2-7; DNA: TGTGCCAGCACCTTGGCCCTCTACGAGCAGTACTTC; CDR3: CASTLALYEQYF
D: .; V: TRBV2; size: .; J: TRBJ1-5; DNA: TGTGCCAGCAGTGAATCGAGAGGCTGGCCCCAGCATTTT; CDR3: CASSESRGWPQHF
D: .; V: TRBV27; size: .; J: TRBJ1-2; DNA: TGTGCCAGCAACGCGGGGGGGGCTGCGCCCTATGGCTACACCTTC; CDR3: CASNAGGAAPYGYTF
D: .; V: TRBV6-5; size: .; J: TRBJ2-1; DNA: TGTGCCAGCAGCGGGGGACCGGCGAAATACAATGAGCAGTTCTTC; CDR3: CASSGGPAKYNEQFF
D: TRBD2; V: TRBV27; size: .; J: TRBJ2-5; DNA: TGTGCCAGCAGTTTAAAGGCTAGCGGGGGCCTTCAAGAGACCCAGTACTTC; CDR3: CASSLKASGGLQETQYF